One sample yielded the 14 T cell receptor beta chains listed below, sequenced in a study of T cell responses to AZD1222 COVID-19 vaccine. Sequencing used immunoSEQ multiplex PCR; TCRdb keeps in-frame clones, though not all of them. The sample lists 150,000 to 180,000 clones, less than 90% occurring once. The specimen was peripheral blood, collected on day 0 of MenACWY control vaccination. The receptors derive from an adult in good health.

The chain combines TRBV3-1 (or the pseudogene TRBV3-2) with TRBJ2-2; perhaps TRBD2 as D (5 bases). There are 16 residues in the CDR3. Per germline, CDR1 LGHDT and CDR2 YNNKEL (reference sequence). Trimming took off 0 bases at V and 2 bases at J, with 10 bases between the two ends. The CDR3 spells CASSQELRANTGELFF. The CDR3 DNA reads as TGTGCCAGCAGCCAAGAATTGCGGGCTAACACCGGGGAGCTGTTTTTT.

The CDR3 reads CASSELQGRASGELFF. CDR3 coding DNA: TGTGCCAGCAGTGAACTTCAGGGGAGGGCCTCCGGGGAGCTGTTTTTT. V is TRBV6-1 and J is TRBJ2-2; possibly TRBD2 for D (7 bases). This CDR3 comprises 16 residues. The V end was cut by 2 bases, the J end by 6 bases, with 16 bases between. Germline CDR1 and CDR2: MNHNS and SASEGT.

This clone was counted once. The chain has TRBV19 and TRBJ1-2; 8 nucleotides agree with TRBD1. CDR3 length: 13 residues. J lost 7 bases, V lost 9 bases, and 10 bases had no gene match. The V gene's germline CDR1 is LNHDA and CDR2 SQIVND (reference sequence). CDR3 amino acids: CASAPQGAGGYTF. In DNA form, the CDR3 reads TGTGCCAGCGCTCCGCAGGGGGCTGGTGGCTACACCTTC.

The chain recombines TRBV6-2 or TRBV6-3 with TRBJ1-5, with a possible D match to TRBD1 (5 bases). V lost 2 bases and J lost 6, with 11 bases in between. The CDR3 is 14 residues long. Germline CDR1 reads MNHEY; CDR2 reads SVGEGT. The CDR3 DNA sequence: TGTGCCAGCAGTTACGGGGCAGGGCCTCAGCCCCAGCATTTT. Its protein product is CASSYGAGPQPQHF.

The rearrangement links TRBV7-9 to TRBJ2-1, with D possibly called TRBD1 or TRBD2 (5 bases each). Germline loops: CDR1 SEHNR, CDR2 FQNEAQ (reference sequence). This CDR3 has 15 residues. V was clipped by 1 base and J by 2 bases, with 9 bases between them. This chain's CDR3 is CASSLEGTTYNEQFF. As DNA, the CDR3 is TGTGCCAGCAGCTTAGAAGGGACCACCTACAATGAGCAGTTCTTC.

The rearrangement uses TRBV4-2 and TRBJ2-2; 8 nucleotides align to TRBD2. Germline values: CDR1 LGHNA, CDR2 YNFKEQ. Trimming cost V 2 bases and J 8 bases; bases outside gene matches: 16. The CDR3 totals 18 residues. The chain's CDR3 is CASSQRPHGREGLGELFF. The CDR3 DNA reads as TGTGCCAGCAGCCAACGCCCTCACGGACGGGAGGGATTAGGGGAGCTGTTTTTT.

The chain recombines TRBV6-2 or TRBV6-3 with TRBJ2-7; no firm D call. This CDR3 contains 13 residues. The V gene's germline CDR1 is MNHEY and CDR2 SVGEGT. Trimming cost V 6 bases and J 4 bases, with 13 bases left between them. The CDR3 loop reads CASSLSPYYEQYF. CDR3 DNA: TGTGCCAGCAGCCTATCACCATATTACGAGCAGTACTTC.

The chain uses TRBV5-1 and TRBJ2-7; D unresolved. CDR1 is SGHRS and CDR2 is YFSETQ in the germline V gene. CDR3 length: 13 amino acids. The V end lost 4 bases, the J end lost 5 bases, and 13 bases lay between the germline ends. CDR3 bases: TGCGCCAGCAGCCTCGGACCTTCCAACGAGCAGTACTTC. This gives the protein CASSLGPSNEQYF. Together with reference TRBV5-1 and TRBJ2-7, the CDR3 gives the full variable domain: KAGVTQTPRYLIKTRGQQVTLSCSPISGHRSVSWYQQTPGQGLQFLFEYFSETQRNKGNFPGRFSGRQFSNSRSEMNVSTLELGDSALYLCASSLGPSNEQYFGPGTRLTVT.

This clone has only one observation. This chain links TRBV27 with TRBJ1-2; D is perhaps TRBD1 (6 bases). Trimming pared 0 bases from V and 4 bases from J, leaving 12 bases between. This CDR3 has 15 amino acids. The germline gives CDR1 MNHEY, CDR2 SMNVEV (reference sequence). CDR3 DNA sequence: TGTGCCAGCAGTTTATCGCGGGGGGCTGGCTATGGCTACACCTTC. This gives the protein CASSLSRGAGYGYTF.

The chain links TRBV7-2 to TRBJ2-2, with 9 bases lining up with TRBD1. The CDR3 covers 15 residues. CDR1 is SGHTA and CDR2 is FQGNSA in the germline V gene. After removal of 6 bases from V and 2 bases from J, the junction contained 4 bases not matched to a gene. CDR3 nucleotide sequence: TGTGCCAGCAGGGGGACAGGGCGAAACACCGGGGAGCTGTTTTTT. Amino acid sequence: CASRGTGRNTGELFF.

This clone appeared a single time. The chain joins TRBV6-5 to TRBJ2-7, with 7 positions matching TRBD1. The CDR3 loop spans 15 amino acids. CDR1 is MNHEY and CDR2 is SVGAGI in the germline V gene. The junction had 10 bases not matched to a gene; V was cut back by 6 bases and J by 2 bases. The CDR3 reads CASSSGTVTPYEQYV. In nucleotides, the CDR3 is TGTGCCAGCAGCTCCGGGACAGTGACTCCCTACGAGCAGTACGTC.

The gene calls are TRBV23-1 and TRBJ1-6, with D possibly matching TRBD1 (5 bases). TRBV23-1 is an ORF, with its function uncertain. There are 16 residues in the CDR3. With 8 bases removed from V and 6 bases from J, the gap between germline ends came to 20 bases. The CDR3 bases are TGCGCCAGCCACAAGAGGTCCGGGGACCCTAATTCACCCCTCCACTTT. This gives the protein CASHKRSGDPNSPLHF.

This clone was seen once. The CDR3 DNA follows: TGTGCCTGGAGTTCGGGTGAAAAACTGTTTTTT. This translates into CAWSSGEKLFF. The chain links TRBV30 to TRBJ1-4; D uncertain. V lost 2 bases to trimming and J lost 7 bases, with 5 bases between them. CDR3 length: 11 amino acids. Germline CDR1 is GTSNPN and CDR2 is SVGIG (reference sequence). Combining the CDR3 with reference TRBV30 and TRBJ1-4 gives the whole variable domain SQTIHQWPATLVQPVGSPLSLECTVEGTSNPNLYWYRQAAGRGLQLLFYSVGIGQISSEVPQNLSASRPQDRQFILSSKKLLLSDSGFYLCAWSSGEKLFFGSGTQLSVL.

This clone was observed a few times. The chain joins TRBV28 to TRBJ1-2, with D unclear. The length of the CDR3 is 12 residues. Germline V gives CDR1 MDHEN, CDR2 SYDVKM. Trimming shortened V by 2 bases and J by 4 bases, and 5 bases separated the two germline ends. The DNA for the CDR3 is TGTGCCAGCAGTTTACTTGGCTATGGCTACACCTTC. Protein product: CASSLLGYGYTF.